In this sample, the clone carrying this TCR beta chain turned up many times. The antigen is undetermined. With 3 bases removed from V and 7 bases from J, the gap between germline ends came to 12 bases. This CDR3 is 12 amino acids long. Germline CDR1 reads SQVTM; CDR2 reads ANQGSEA. Thyroid surgery was performed in patients who had received no treatment beforehand. The sample originates from a study of metastatic and nonmetastatic thyroid tumors. On the study more broadly: Comparative analysis of repertoires was undertaken across blood and tumor or nodule tissue obtained from malignant and benign thyroid patients. The study, taken as a whole, reports: According to reports, the diversity of TCR beta was significantly higher in malignant thyroid tumors than in benign nodules, and this held in both blood and tumor samples.

TCRdb re-analyzed the PCR reads using MiXCR. Among about 15,000 clones listed, less than 30% were seen once. The J gene is TRBJ1-1, the V gene TRBV29-1, with a possible D match to TRBD1 (5 bases). The TCR originated in a male donor with papillary thyroid cancer or a benign thyroid nodule (not recorded which). Some clones in this sample may be carry-over from other donors' samples. Sequencing was done on a sample of tumor tissue. The CDR3 nucleotides are TGCAGCGTTGAGGTACAGGTCGGTGAAGCTTTCTTT. This sequence encodes CSVEVQVGEAFF.